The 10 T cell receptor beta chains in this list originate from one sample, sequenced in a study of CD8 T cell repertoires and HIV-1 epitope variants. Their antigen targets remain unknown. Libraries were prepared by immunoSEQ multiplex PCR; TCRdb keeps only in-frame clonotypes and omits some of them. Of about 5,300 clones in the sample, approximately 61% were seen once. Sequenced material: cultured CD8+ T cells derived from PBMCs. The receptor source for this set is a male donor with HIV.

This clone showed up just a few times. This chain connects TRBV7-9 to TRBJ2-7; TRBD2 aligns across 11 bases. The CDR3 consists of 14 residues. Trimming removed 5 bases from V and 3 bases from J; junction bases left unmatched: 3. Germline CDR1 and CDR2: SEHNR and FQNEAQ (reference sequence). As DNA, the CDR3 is TGTGCCAGCAGCCCGACTAGCGGGATCTACGAGCAGTACTTC. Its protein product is CASSPTSGIYEQYF. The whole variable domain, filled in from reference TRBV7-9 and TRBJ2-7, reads DTGVSQNPRHKITKRGQNVTFRCDPISEHNRLYWYRQTLGQGPEFLTYFQNEAQLEKSRLLSDRFSAERPKGSFSTLEIQRTEQGDSAMYLCASSPTSGIYEQYFGPGTRLTVT.

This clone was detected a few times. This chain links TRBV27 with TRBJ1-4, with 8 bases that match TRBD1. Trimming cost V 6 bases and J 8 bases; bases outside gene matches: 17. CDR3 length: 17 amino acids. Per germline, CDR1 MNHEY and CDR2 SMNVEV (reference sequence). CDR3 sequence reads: CASSEFPSQGAKEKLFF. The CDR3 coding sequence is TGTGCCAGCAGCGAGTTTCCCAGTCAGGGGGCAAAGGAAAAACTGTTTTTT. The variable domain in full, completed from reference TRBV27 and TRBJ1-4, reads EAQVTQNPRYLITVTGKKLTVTCSQNMNHEYMSWYRQDPGLGLRQIYYSMNVEVTDKGDVPEGYKVSRKEKRNFPLILESPSPNQTSLYFCASSEFPSQGAKEKLFFGSGTQLSVL.

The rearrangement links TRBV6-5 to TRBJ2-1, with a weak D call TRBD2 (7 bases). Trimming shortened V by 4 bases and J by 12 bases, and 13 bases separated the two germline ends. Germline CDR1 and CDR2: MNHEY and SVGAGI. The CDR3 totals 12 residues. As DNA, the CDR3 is TGTGCCAGCAGTTTAGGAGGGGGGGGGCAGTTCTTC. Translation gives CASSLGGGGQFF.

The CDR3 nucleotides are TGCGCCAGCTCCGGGACAGGGGTTACCGGGGAGCTGTTTTTT. It encodes CASSGTGVTGELFF. The rearrangement joins TRBV4-3 to TRBJ2-2, with 10 bases identical to TRBD1. The germline CDR1 and CDR2 sequences are LGHNA and YSLEER. Trimming cost V 8 bases and J 5 bases; bases outside gene matches: 5. There are 14 residues in the CDR3.

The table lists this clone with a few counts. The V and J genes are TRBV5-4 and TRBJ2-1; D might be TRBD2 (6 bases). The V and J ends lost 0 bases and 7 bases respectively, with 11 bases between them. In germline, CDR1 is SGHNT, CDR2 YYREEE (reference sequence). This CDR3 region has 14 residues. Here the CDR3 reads CASSLGGLLNEQFF. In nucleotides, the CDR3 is TGTGCCAGCAGCTTGGGGGGACTTCTGAATGAGCAGTTCTTC. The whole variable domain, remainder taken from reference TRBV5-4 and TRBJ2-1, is ETGVTQSPTHLIKTRGQQVTLRCSSQSGHNTVSWYQQALGQGPQFIFQYYREEENGRGNFPPRFSGLQFPNYSSELNVNALELDDSALYLCASSLGGLLNEQFFGPGTRLTVL.

The CDR3: CSVIRTGFNSYNEQFF. The CDR3 region has the DNA TGCAGCGTTATCAGGACAGGGTTTAACTCCTACAATGAGCAGTTCTTC. The gene calls are TRBV29-1 and TRBJ2-1; 8 nucleotides agree with TRBD1. The CDR3 spans 16 residues. CDR1 SQVTM and CDR2 ANQGSEA come from the germline V gene. Losses at the gene ends were 5 bases for V and 0 bases for J; bases not matched to a gene: 9.

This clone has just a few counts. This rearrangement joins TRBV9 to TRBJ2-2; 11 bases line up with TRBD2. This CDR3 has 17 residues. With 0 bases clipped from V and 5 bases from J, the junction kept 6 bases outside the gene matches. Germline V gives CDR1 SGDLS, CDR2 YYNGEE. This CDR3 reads CASSVDPLAGETGELFF. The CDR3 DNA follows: TGTGCCAGCAGCGTAGACCCACTAGCGGGGGAAACCGGGGAGCTGTTTTTT.

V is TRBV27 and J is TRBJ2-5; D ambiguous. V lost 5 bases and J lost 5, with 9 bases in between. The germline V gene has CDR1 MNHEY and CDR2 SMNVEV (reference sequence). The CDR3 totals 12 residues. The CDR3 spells CASSVYGETQYF. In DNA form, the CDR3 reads TGTGCCAGCAGTGTTTATGGGGAGACCCAGTACTTC.

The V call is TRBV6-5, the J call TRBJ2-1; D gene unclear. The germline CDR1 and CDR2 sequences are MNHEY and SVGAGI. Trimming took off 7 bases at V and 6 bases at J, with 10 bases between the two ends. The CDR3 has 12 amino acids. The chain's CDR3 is CASITESNEQFF. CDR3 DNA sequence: TGTGCCAGCATTACAGAAAGCAATGAGCAGTTCTTC.

The CDR3 region has the DNA TGTGCCAGCAGTCGTGAATCAGGGGGCCAAGAGACCCAGTACTTC. Amino acid sequence: CASSRESGGQETQYF. V is TRBV28 and J is TRBJ2-5; 7 positions agree with TRBD1. The trim removed 5 bases at V and 1 base at J, leaving 7 bases unmatched. Germline lookup yields CDR1 MDHEN and CDR2 SYDVKM. This CDR3 region has 15 residues.